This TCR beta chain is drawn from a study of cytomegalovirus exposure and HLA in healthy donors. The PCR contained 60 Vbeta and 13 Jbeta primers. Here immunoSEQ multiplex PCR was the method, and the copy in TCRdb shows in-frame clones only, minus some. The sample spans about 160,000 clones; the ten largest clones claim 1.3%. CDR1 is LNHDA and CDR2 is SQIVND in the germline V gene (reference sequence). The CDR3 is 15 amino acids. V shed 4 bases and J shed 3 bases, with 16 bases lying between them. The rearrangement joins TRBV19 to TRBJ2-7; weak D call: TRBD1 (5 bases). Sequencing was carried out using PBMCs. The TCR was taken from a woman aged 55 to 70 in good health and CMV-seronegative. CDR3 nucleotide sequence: TGTGCCAGTAGTACAACTTGGGGCGGAGTCTACGAGCAGTACTTC. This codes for CASSTTWGGVYEQYF. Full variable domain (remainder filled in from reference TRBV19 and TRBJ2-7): DGGITQSPKYLFRKEGQNVTLSCEQNLNHDAMYWYRQDPGQGLRLIYYSQIVNDFQKGDIAEGYSVSREKKESFPLTVTSAQKNPTAFYLCASSTTWGGVYEQYFGPGTRLTVT.